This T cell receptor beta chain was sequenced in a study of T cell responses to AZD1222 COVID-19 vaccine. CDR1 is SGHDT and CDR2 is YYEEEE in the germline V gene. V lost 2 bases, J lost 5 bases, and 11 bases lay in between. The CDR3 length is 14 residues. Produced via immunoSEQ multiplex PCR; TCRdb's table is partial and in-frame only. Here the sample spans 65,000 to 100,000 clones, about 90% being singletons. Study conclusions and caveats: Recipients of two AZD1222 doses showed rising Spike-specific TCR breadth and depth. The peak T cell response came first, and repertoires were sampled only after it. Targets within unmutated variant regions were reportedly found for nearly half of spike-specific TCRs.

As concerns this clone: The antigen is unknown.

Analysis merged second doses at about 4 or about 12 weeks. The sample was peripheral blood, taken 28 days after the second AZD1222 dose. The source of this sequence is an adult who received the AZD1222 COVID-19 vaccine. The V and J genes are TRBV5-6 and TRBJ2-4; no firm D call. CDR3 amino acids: CASSFFGNQNIQYF. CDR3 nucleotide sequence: TGTGCCAGCAGCTTCTTCGGAAATCAAAACATTCAGTACTTC.